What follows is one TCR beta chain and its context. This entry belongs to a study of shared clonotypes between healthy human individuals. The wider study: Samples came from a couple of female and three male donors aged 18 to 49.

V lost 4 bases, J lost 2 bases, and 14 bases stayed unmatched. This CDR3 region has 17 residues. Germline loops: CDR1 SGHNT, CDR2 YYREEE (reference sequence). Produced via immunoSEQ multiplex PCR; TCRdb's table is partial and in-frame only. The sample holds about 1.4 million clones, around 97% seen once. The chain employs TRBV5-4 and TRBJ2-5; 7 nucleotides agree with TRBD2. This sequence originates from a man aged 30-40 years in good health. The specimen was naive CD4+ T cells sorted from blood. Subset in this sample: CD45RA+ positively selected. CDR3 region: CASSGRGSSGFQETQYF. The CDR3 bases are TGTGCCAGCAGCGGGAGGGGCTCTAGCGGATTTCAAGAGACCCAGTACTTC.